The 30 T cell receptor beta chains in this list originate from one sample, sequenced in a study of OX40 agonist ivuxolimab in advanced cancers. Libraries were prepared by immunoSEQ multiplex PCR; TCRdb keeps only in-frame clonotypes and omits some of them. Altogether around 89,000 clones are present, around 90% being singletons, with the ten largest covering around 0.71%. The source was CD4+ or CD8+ T cells sorted from blood, collected in a trial of the OX40 agonist ivuxolimab. The receptors derive from an adult with an advanced solid tumor such as melanoma, head and neck, liver or kidney cancer.

A single count supports this clone. This chain joins TRBV19 and TRBJ2-3; 11 bases are shared with TRBD2. The CDR3 sequence is 20 residues long. The J segment lost 0 bases and the V segment lost 3 bases, leaving 14 bases of the junction unmatched. Germline V CDR1 and CDR2: LNHDA, SQIVND (reference sequence). The DNA of the CDR3 is TGTGCCAGTAGTATTGAGACTCCGGGGCTAGCGGGGGGCAGCACAGATACGCAGTATTTT. This codes for CASSIETPGLAGGSTDTQYF.

This clone has only a few counts. The chain is built from TRBV9 and TRBJ2-2; 9 bases are shared with TRBD1. CDR1 is SGDLS, CDR2 YYNGEE, per germline. Trimming at V came to 4 bases and at J to 4 bases, leaving 11 bases not matched to a gene. The CDR3 is 17 residues long. This CDR3 reads CASSPQLGTGPTGELFF. CDR3 DNA: TGTGCCAGCAGCCCCCAACTAGGGACAGGGCCCACCGGGGAGCTGTTTTTT.

The chain combines TRBV4-2 with TRBJ2-2; 14 bases map to TRBD2. CDR3 length: 18 residues. J was trimmed by 4 bases and V by 1 base; bases with no gene match: 5. Germline loops: CDR1 LGHNA, CDR2 YNFKEQ. CDR3 sequence: CASSQGGLAGGVTGELFF. The CDR3 DNA is TGTGCCAGCAGCCAAGGCGGACTAGCGGGGGGCGTCACCGGGGAGCTGTTTTTT.

V is TRBV28 and J is TRBJ2-2, with unresolved D. Trimming stripped 2 bases from V and 3 bases from J, with 13 bases between. Germline CDR1 is MDHEN and CDR2 is SYDVKM. The CDR3 contains 16 residues. CDR3 region: CASSLIGKGDTGELFF. DNA of the CDR3: TGTGCCAGCAGTTTAATAGGGAAAGGAGACACCGGGGAGCTGTTTTTT.

Remarks on this clone: The same CDR3 also results from other DNA sequences found in this sample. V and J are TRBV5-1 and TRBJ2-1, with 10 bases lining up with TRBD2. The CDR3 contains 16 residues. Germline V lookup: CDR1 SGHRS, CDR2 YFSETQ. The V gene end was trimmed by 0 bases and the J gene end by 3 bases; junction bases not matched to a gene: 3. CDR3 nucleotide sequence: TGCGCCAGCAGCTTGGTTTCTAGCGGGGGCTACAATGAGCAGTTCTTC. Translating it yields CASSLVSSGGYNEQFF. Complete variable domain (other parts from reference TRBV5-1 and TRBJ2-1): KAGVTQTPRYLIKTRGQQVTLSCSPISGHRSVSWYQQTPGQGLQFLFEYFSETQRNKGNFPGRFSGRQFSNSRSEMNVSTLELGDSALYLCASSLVSSGGYNEQFFGPGTRLTVL.

The chain uses TRBV4-2 and TRBJ2-5, with D possibly TRBD1 on 5 matching bases. CDR1 is LGHNA, CDR2 YNFKEQ, per germline. The CDR3 spans 14 residues. Trimming shortened V by 1 base and J by 3 bases, and 9 bases separated the two germline ends. The chain's CDR3 is CASSQGLQEETQYF. The CDR3 coding sequence is TGTGCCAGCAGCCAAGGCTTACAGGAAGAGACCCAGTACTTC.

The chain is built from TRBV4-3 and TRBJ2-7, with TRBD1 as a possible D gene (6 bases). Germline-derived CDR1 and CDR2 are LGHNA and YSLEER. Trimming shortened V by 4 bases and J by 7 bases, and 20 bases separated the two germline ends. CDR3 size: 15 residues. The CDR3 sequence: CASSRYGQPGEEQYF. The CDR3 DNA reads TGCGCCAGCAGCCGATATGGACAGCCTGGGGAGGAGCAGTACTTC.

V usage is TRBV10-1 and J usage is TRBJ2-2, with D possibly being TRBD1 (6 bases). V shed 6 bases and J shed 1 base, with 9 bases lying between them. From germline, CDR1 is WNHNN and CDR2 SYGVQD (reference sequence). This CDR3 contains 14 residues. The CDR3 region has the DNA TGCGCCAGCAGGACGGGACAGAACACCGGGGAGCTGTTTTTT. Translating it yields CASRTGQNTGELFF.

The rearrangement joins TRBV4-3 to TRBJ1-4; 7 bases are a match to TRBD1. This CDR3 is built from 16 residues. The V gene's germline CDR1 is LGHNA and CDR2 YSLEER. After removal of 3 bases from V and 4 bases from J, the junction contained 8 bases not matched to a gene. Here the CDR3 DNA reads TGCGCCAGCAGCCACCCAGGGGGGGACATTAATGAAAAACTGTTTTTT. Encoded protein: CASSHPGGDINEKLFF.

The chain links TRBV7-8 to TRBJ2-7, with 7 bases lining up with TRBD1. V shed 5 bases, J shed 0 bases, and the junction held 7 bases outside the gene matches. Germline V lookup: CDR1 SGHVS, CDR2 FQNEAQ. The CDR3 is made up of 15 amino acids. CDR3 nucleotide sequence: TGTGCCAGCAGCGTTTCCGGGACAGTCTCCTACGAGCAGTACTTC. This translates into CASSVSGTVSYEQYF.

This sequence joins TRBV6-1 and TRBJ1-5, with a tentative D call TRBD1 (6 bases). The V gene lost 4 bases and the J gene lost 7 bases, with 14 bases spanning the gap. CDR3 length: 14 amino acids. Germline CDR1 reads MNHNS; CDR2 reads SASEGT. CDR3 loop: CASSGGQTTQPQHF. CDR3 bases: TGTGCCAGCAGTGGAGGACAGACTACACAGCCCCAGCATTTT.

The chain joins TRBV29-1 to TRBJ1-5; maybe TRBD1 (5 bases). Germline CDR1 reads SQVTM; CDR2 reads ANQGSEA. The CDR3 length is 13 residues. V was shortened by 0 bases and J by 8 bases, with 11 bases between the two germline ends. CDR3 coding DNA: TGCAGCGTTGAAGATACAGGCGGCGAGCCCCAGCATTTT. Amino acid sequence: CSVEDTGGEPQHF.

This clone was recorded once. V and J are TRBV27 and TRBJ2-1, with no clear D. Germline CDR1 reads MNHEY; CDR2 reads SMNVEV (reference sequence). Trimming removed 8 bases from V and 9 bases from J, with 26 bases in between. This CDR3 has 16 residues. The CDR3 region has the DNA TGTGCCAGCGGCTGGGGTTGGGCTAGAGTCGGCGGTGAGCAGTTCTTC. Translated: CASGWGWARVGGEQFF.

CDR3 nucleotide sequence: TGCGCCAGCAGCCGGACGGGGATAGAAGCTGGAAACACCATATATTTT. Protein sequence: CASSRTGIEAGNTIYF. The chain is built from TRBV5-1 and TRBJ1-3; no clear D. V was pared by 4 bases and J by 2 bases, with 16 bases between. The CDR3 is 16 amino acids. Germline lookup yields CDR1 SGHRS and CDR2 YFSETQ.

In this sample, this clone turned up once. The chain uses TRBV2 and TRBJ2-5; 8 positions match TRBD2. V gave up 6 bases and J gave up 5 bases; unmatched junction bases: 11. Germline V gene data show CDR1 as SNHLY and CDR2 as FYNNEI. The CDR3 runs 15 residues. The CDR3 loop reads CASRDTAGAQETQYF. CDR3 DNA: TGTGCCAGCAGGGATACAGCGGGAGCACAGGAGACCCAGTACTTC.

The genes are TRBV25-1 and TRBJ2-1; 14 nucleotides align to TRBD2. Germline loops: CDR1 MGHDK, CDR2 SYGVNS. V shed 3 bases and J 7 bases; nucleotides not matched to a gene: 8. This CDR3 spans 17 amino acids. Here the CDR3 DNA reads TGTGCCAGCAGTGATCAAAGACTAGCGGGGGGGAAGAATGAGCAGTTCTTC. This encodes CASSDQRLAGGKNEQFF.

The genes are TRBV21-1 and TRBJ2-7; TRBD2, as called in the table, went unchecked against the DNA. TRBV21-1 is termed a pseudogene. CDR3 length equals 14 residues. Written as DNA, the CDR3 is TGTGCCAGCAGCCCCGGGAGAATTAGCTACGAGCAGTACTTC. It codes for CASSPGRISYEQYF.

The chain couples TRBV19 to TRBJ2-1; 7 positions match TRBD1. Trimming removed 2 bases from V and 3 bases from J; junction bases left unmatched: 7. In germline, CDR1 is LNHDA, CDR2 SQIVND (reference sequence). The CDR3 extends over 16 amino acids. The CDR3 reads CASSILGGQNYNEQFF. For the CDR3, the DNA is TGTGCCAGTAGTATATTAGGGGGACAGAACTACAATGAGCAGTTCTTC.

The V call is TRBV7-2, the J call TRBJ1-5; the D gene is possibly TRBD1 (5 bases). Germline lookup yields CDR1 SGHTA and CDR2 FQGNSA. CDR3 length: 15 amino acids. Trimming pared 1 base from V and 1 base from J, leaving 8 bases between. As DNA, the CDR3 is TGTGCCAGCAGCTTAGTTCGGGGGAGCAATCAGCCCCAGCATTTT. Translating gives CASSLVRGSNQPQHF.

The rearrangement joins TRBV10-3 to TRBJ2-7; D uncertain. Trimming stripped 2 bases from V and 3 bases from J, with 2 bases between. The CDR3 consists of 11 residues. CDR1 ENHRY and CDR2 SYGVKD come from the germline V gene. The CDR3, as DNA: TGTGCCATCAGTGAGAACTACGAGCAGTACTTC. Amino acid sequence: CAISENYEQYF.

The chain links TRBV5-1 to TRBJ2-5; no clear D gene. The CDR3 is 14 residues long. Germline CDR1 and CDR2: SGHRS and YFSETQ. Deletions cut 0 bases from V and 0 bases from J, with 6 bases between. DNA for the CDR3: TGCGCCAGCAGCTTGGCCGATAACCAAGAGACCCAGTACTTC. Protein: CASSLADNQETQYF.

The chain links TRBV11-2 to TRBJ2-1; maybe TRBD2 (6 bases). The germline gives CDR1 SGHAT, CDR2 FQNNGV. Trimming took off 5 bases at V and 5 bases at J, with 16 bases between the two ends. The CDR3 totals 15 residues. CDR3 residues: CASSRALSGDNEQFF. The CDR3 DNA reads as TGTGCCAGCAGCCGAGCACTTAGCGGAGACAATGAGCAGTTCTTC.

As concerns this clone: A junction boundary mismatches the germline segment, possibly from a read error. The genes are TRBV2 and TRBJ1-5; D is undetermined. The CDR3 contains 14 residues. Germline loops: CDR1 SNHLY, CDR2 FYNNEI. As DNA, the CDR3 is TGTGCCAGCAGTGACAGACAAGCCAATCGGCCCCAGCATTTT. Translated: CASSDRQANRPQHF.

The chain is built from TRBV10-1 and TRBJ2-7; D call uncertain. Per germline, CDR1 WNHNN and CDR2 SYGVQD (reference sequence). CDR3 size: 13 residues. Trimming took 2 bases from V and 2 from J, leaving 7 bases between them. This CDR3 is CASSEGQPYEQYF. The CDR3 coding sequence is TGCGCCAGCAGTGAGGGCCAGCCCTACGAGCAGTACTTC.

V usage is TRBV4-3 and J usage is TRBJ1-5; 9 positions match TRBD1. Germline assignment: CDR1 LGHNA and CDR2 YSLEER. V lost 0 bases to trimming and J lost 0 bases; unmatched junction nucleotides: 12. This CDR3 is built from 20 residues. CDR3 coding DNA: TGCGCCAGCAGCCAAGACCAAACTCCGGACAGGGGCTATAGCAATCAGCCCCAGCATTTT. Protein: CASSQDQTPDRGYSNQPQHF.

The CDR3 loop reads CASSPALEGLAGKETQYF. CDR3 nucleotides: TGTGCCAGTAGTCCCGCTCTGGAGGGACTAGCGGGAAAAGAGACCCAGTACTTC. This chain links TRBV19 with TRBJ2-5, with 13 bases lining up with TRBD2. Germline V gives CDR1 LNHDA, CDR2 SQIVND (reference sequence). With 5 bases clipped from V and 3 bases from J, the junction kept 12 bases outside the gene matches. The CDR3 is 18 amino acids.

The chain recombines TRBV6-5 with TRBJ2-2; D unclear. The CDR3 extends over 14 amino acids. CDR1 is MNHEY, CDR2 SVGAGI, per germline. V dropped 4 bases and J dropped 2 bases, with 8 bases sitting between them. The chain's CDR3 is CASSWGSNTGELFF. Here the CDR3 DNA reads TGTGCCAGCAGTTGGGGATCCAACACCGGGGAGCTGTTTTTT.

The chain has TRBV11-2 and TRBJ2-1; 10 nucleotides align to TRBD2. Germline loops: CDR1 SGHAT, CDR2 FQNNGV. The CDR3 length is 18 residues. Germline trimming cut 5 bases from V and 1 base from J; bases unmatched to any gene: 11. DNA of the CDR3: TGTGCCAGCAGCCCAGAAGGGGCTAGCGGGGGTTCCTACAATGAGCAGTTCTTC. Amino acids: CASSPEGASGGSYNEQFF.

The rearrangement links TRBV7-9 to TRBJ2-3, with 9 bases fitting TRBD2. Per the germline V gene, CDR1 is SEHNR and CDR2 is FQNEAQ (reference sequence). Unmatched junction bases numbered 11, after V lost 4 bases and J lost 0 bases. The CDR3 extends over 18 amino acids. CDR3 coding DNA: TGTGCCAGCAGCTCTCAGTTGACTAGCGGAACTAGCACAGATACGCAGTATTTT. Protein sequence: CASSSQLTSGTSTDTQYF.

The rearrangement uses TRBV7-2 and TRBJ2-1; 7 bases align to TRBD2. The junction had 7 bases not matched to a gene; V was cut back by 5 bases and J by 3 bases. Per the germline V gene, CDR1 is SGHTA and CDR2 is FQGNSA. The CDR3 loop spans 15 amino acids. The CDR3 region is CASSRGTILYNEQFF. The CDR3 region has the DNA TGTGCCAGCAGCCGGGGGACTATCCTCTACAATGAGCAGTTCTTC.